The sequence of this T cell receptor beta chain was determined in a study of a mutant IDH1 vaccine in newly diagnosed glioma. TCRdb's copy holds only in-frame clones and misses some; the assay was immunoSEQ multiplex PCR. The sample includes nearly 50,000 clones, about 88% seen only once; the top ten take 4.3%. As to this clone: Antigen unknown.

CDR3 length: 14 amino acids. Trimming removed 4 bases at V and 8 bases at J, with 15 bases between. CDR1 is LNHNV, CDR2 YYDKDF, per germline (reference sequence). Time point indicated: week 47, end of study. Each dose delivered 300 ug of mutant IDH1 20-mer peptide subcutaneously with imiquimod. Specimen: PBMCs, collected from a glioma patient whose treatment included an IDH1 peptide vaccine. This TCR came from a woman aged 30 to 39 with glioma. Some clones in this sample may be carry-over from other donors' samples. The chain employs TRBV15 and TRBJ1-5; D unresolved. The CDR3 reads CATSNAVNREPQHF. CDR3 sequence (DNA): TGTGCCACCAGCAACGCGGTCAATAGGGAGCCCCAGCATTTT.